The rows below give T cell receptor beta chains drawn from one sample of a study of CD8+CD57+ T cells in acquired aplastic anemia. Each CDR3 protein is one row after TCRdb ran MiXCR on the reads. In the table there are some 290,000 distinct CDR3 sequences, approximately 55% of which are singletons. The sequenced sample was sorted CD4+, CD8+, or CD8+CD57+ T cells (not recorded which) from PBMCs. The origin of the receptors is a human donor with severe aplastic anemia or a healthy control (not recorded which). Each CDR3 is given without its conserved first and last residue. The D gene is left open where the match is weak.

J gene | V gene | D gene | CDR3 protein
TRBJ1-5 | TRBV5-1 | - | ASSLTQGGNSQPQH
TRBJ1-1 | TRBV20-1 | TRBD1 | SVYVGTGGPKAF
TRBJ1-2 | TRBV7-8 | - | ASSPRGWGDYGYT
TRBJ2-2 | TRBV14 | TRBD2 | ASSPLAGVPAGELF
TRBJ2-5 | TRBV5-8 | - | ASSLGERASNQETQY
TRBJ2-3 | TRBV7-9 | - | ASSLVAGRDTQY
TRBJ1-5 | TRBV19 | - | ATLERGIGPQH
TRBJ2-1 | TRBV7-3 | - | ASSFSGSVYNEQF
TRBJ1-1 | TRBV11-3 | TRBD1 | ASSLVQGAGEAF
TRBJ2-7 | TRBV20-1 | TRBD2 | SARIAGSYEQY
TRBJ1-2 | TRBV2 | - | ASSVDGYT
TRBJ2-7 | TRBV30 | TRBD1 | AWSRTGAYEQY
TRBJ1-2 | TRBV30 | - | AWSVFRSNYGYT
TRBJ1-1 | TRBV6-5 | - | ASSYSRQVPGTF
TRBJ2-7 | TRBV6-1 | - | ASSDGFHSYEQY
TRBJ2-1 | TRBV9 | TRBD2 | ASSEWGLADNEQF
TRBJ2-3 | TRBV24-1 | - | ATSDPHKVDTQY
TRBJ1-1 | TRBV29-1 | - | SVVGPNTEAF
TRBJ2-7 | TRBV11-2 | - | ASSRPYEQY
TRBJ2-3 | TRBV24-1 | - | ATSDPRGGTDTQY
TRBJ2-5 | TRBV7-8 | TRBD1 | ASSSPGQHRGSYQETQY
TRBJ2-3 | TRBV9 | TRBD1 | AGSVERGQDTQY
TRBJ2-6 | TRBV2 | TRBD1 | ASSEDRGVGANVLT
TRBJ1-5 | TRBV19 | - | ASTIHPQVLPPQH
TRBJ1-2 | TRBV7-6 | TRBD1 | ASSDRTGGGYT
TRBJ1-5 | TRBV2 | - | ASSEGGRRDSNQPQH
TRBJ2-2 | TRBV7-9 | TRBD1 | ASSFLPGQGDTGELF
TRBJ2-1 | TRBV7-3 | TRBD1 | ASSRDGQGEGEQF
TRBJ1-5 | TRBV20-1 | TRBD1 | SANDRGDQPQH
TRBJ2-3 | TRBV9 | TRBD2 | ASSVGPTSGGAANTQY
TRBJ2-4 | TRBV20-1 | TRBD2 | SARSSGTLDIQY
TRBJ2-3 | TRBV19 | TRBD1 | ASSIVVGQGSDTQY
TRBJ2-7 | TRBV29-1 | - | SVGEDSYEQY
TRBJ2-7 | TRBV9 | - | ASSVRADGEQY
TRBJ1-4 | TRBV15 | TRBD1 | ATSSRPGTGDEKLF
TRBJ2-3 | TRBV6-2/TRBV6-3 | - | ASSYQGTDTQY
TRBJ1-4 | TRBV20-1 | - | SASNSWVAGSNEKLF
TRBJ1-5 | TRBV20-1 | TRBD1 | SAVRTGLRSQPQH
TRBJ1-4 | TRBV19 | - | ASHVRRPGGEKLF
TRBJ2-7 | TRBV24-1 | TRBD1 | ATSAGQGDYEQY
TRBJ2-2 | TRBV29-1 | - | SVDTNTGELF
TRBJ1-1 | TRBV18 | TRBD1 | ASSPRQGMNTEAF
TRBJ2-7 | TRBV19 | - | ASSTYPGAVTYEQY
TRBJ2-7 | TRBV20-1 | - | SASDQYRLSYEQY
TRBJ1-2 | TRBV5-1 | TRBD1 | ASSFLPTGDEYGYT
TRBJ2-1 | TRBV24-1 | - | ATSDLDASTYNDEQF
TRBJ2-7 | TRBV10-2 | - | ASLGGLGFTSYEQY
TRBJ2-7 | TRBV27 | - | ASSTASGSSYEQY
TRBJ2-7 | TRBV14 | - | ASSQMISGYEQY
TRBJ2-7 | TRBV20-1 | - | NASGYEQY
TRBJ1-5 | TRBV5-1 | - | ASSLDNRQPQH
TRBJ1-2 | TRBV25-1 | - | ASSDENSGLYGYT
TRBJ1-6 | TRBV7-2 | - | ASSLVQEFNSPLH